The entry below gives a single T cell receptor beta chain sequence along with its context. What it binds is not known. The data were obtained in a study of T cell responses to AZD1222 COVID-19 vaccine. The repertoire was sequenced with immunoSEQ multiplex PCR; TCRdb's copy has only in-frame clones and lacks some. The sample lists fewer than 200,000 clones, about 92% occurring once. The study's findings and limits: Reports say nearly half of spike-specific TCRs go after unmutated variant regions.

The V gene's germline CDR1 is LNHDA and CDR2 SQIVND (reference sequence). The CDR3 length is 15 residues. The V end was cut by 5 bases, the J end by 1 base, with 14 bases between. This specimen consisted of peripheral blood, obtained on day 0 of AZD1222 vaccination. The TCR sequence derives from an adult in good health. This chain connects TRBV19 to TRBJ1-1, with a possible D match to TRBD1 (6 bases). The CDR3 DNA is TGTGCCAGTAGTCGGTCAGGGGCCTCGAACACTGAAGCTTTCTTT. Its translation: CASSRSGASNTEAFF.